This is a list of T cell receptor beta chains from one sample in a study of control samples from healthy donors and cancer patients. TCRdb keeps only in-frame clones here, not all; method: immunoSEQ multiplex PCR. The data show around 140,000 clones, approximately 90% seen once. Sequenced sample: blood. Source of these receptors: a man aged 35-49 years in good health. Each CDR3 is given with its conserved first and last residue. Each record gives: V gene, clone size, J gene, D gene, CDR3 DNA, CDR3 protein. A D gene is named only where the DNA matches it firmly. Expanded clones are given a class, and other clones once, few, many or no size at all.

TRBV5-1,-,TRBJ2-7,-,TGCGCCAGCAGCTTAGGGGGGTGGGGGCAGGAGCAGTACTTC,CASSLGGWGQEQYF
TRBV10-3,once,TRBJ1-1,-,TGTGCCATCAGTAAAGACATCTTTAACACTGAAGCTTTCTTT,CAISKDIFNTEAFF
TRBV6-5,-,TRBJ2-7,-,TGTGCCAGCAAGACCAGTGCCTACGGGGAGCAGTACTTC,CASKTSAYGEQYF
TRBV9,-,TRBJ2-1,TRBD2,TGTGCCAGCAGCGTACCCGGGGGGGGTCTCTACAATGAGCAGTTCTTC,CASSVPGGGLYNEQFF
TRBV10-2,-,TRBJ1-1,TRBD1,TGCGCCAGTAAACTCTCAGGGGGCACTGAAGCTTTCTTT,CASKLSGGTEAFF
TRBV25-1,-,TRBJ1-1,TRBD1,TGTGCCAGCAGTGGTACAGGGGCGGGCACTGAAGCTTTCTTT,CASSGTGAGTEAFF
TRBV6-6,few,TRBJ1-4,-,TGTGCCAGCAGTGCTTACCTGGGTGAAAAACTGTTTTTT,CASSAYLGEKLFF
TRBV19,-,TRBJ1-2,-,TGTGCCAGTACAAGGGACACGGGCGAGGGAGGCTACACCTTC,CASTRDTGEGGYTF
TRBV6-5,-,TRBJ1-1,-,TGTGCCAGCTCAGTCAGGATGAACACTGAAGCTTTCTTT,CASSVRMNTEAFF
TRBV6-5,-,TRBJ2-5,-,TGTGCCAGCAATCAGGGAGTAGGGGTTAGAGAGACCCAGTACTTC,CASNQGVGVRETQYF
TRBV7-9,-,TRBJ2-1,TRBD2,TGTGCCAGCAGCCCACCGACTAGCGGGGTTGGTGAGCAGTTCTTC,CASSPPTSGVGEQFF
TRBV6-5,-,TRBJ1-5,-,TGTGCCAGCAGCCTAATACAGCCCCAGCATTTT,CASSLIQPQHF
TRBV19,few,TRBJ1-5,-,TGTGCCAGTAGTATAGGGACAAATCAGCCCCAGCATTTT,CASSIGTNQPQHF
TRBV6-6,-,TRBJ2-7,TRBD2,TGTGCCAGCTACCAGCGGGGGGGCTCGGGTGAGCAGTACTTC,CASYQRGGSGEQYF
TRBV10-2,-,TRBJ2-5,TRBD1,TGCGCCAGCAGACCGACAGGGACGAGCGATGAGACCCAGTACTTC,CASRPTGTSDETQYF
TRBV6-5,-,TRBJ1-1,TRBD1,TGTGCCAGCAGTTACGGGACAGAGAACACTGAAGCTTTCTTT,CASSYGTENTEAFF
TRBV6-2/TRBV6-3,-,TRBJ2-1,TRBD2,TGTGCCAGCAGTTACTCGCGACTAGCGGCGACGTACAATGAGCAGTTCTTC,CASSYSRLAATYNEQFF
TRBV9,-,TRBJ1-4,TRBD1,TGTGCCAGCAGCGTAGGGTACAGGGGGAATGAAAAACTGTTTTTT,CASSVGYRGNEKLFF
TRBV2,-,TRBJ2-7,-,TGTGCCAGCAGTGATTGGGGGTTTAGCGAGCAGTACTTC,CASSDWGFSEQYF
TRBV28,once,TRBJ1-5,-,TGTGCCAGCAGTGTCCAGGCAGGCCCTAGGAGCAATCAGCCCCAGCATTTT,CASSVQAGPRSNQPQHF
TRBV6-5,-,TRBJ1-2,-,TGTGCCAGCAGTTACTCCTCAGGGGAAGGCTACACCTTC,CASSYSSGEGYTF
TRBV6-6,-,TRBJ1-1,-,TGTGCCAGCAAAATGACAGGATTCATGAACACTGAAGCTTTCTTT,CASKMTGFMNTEAFF
TRBV10-1,-,TRBJ2-2,-,TGCGCCAGCATGGGAAGGGAGACCGGGGAGCTGTTTTTT,CASMGRETGELFF